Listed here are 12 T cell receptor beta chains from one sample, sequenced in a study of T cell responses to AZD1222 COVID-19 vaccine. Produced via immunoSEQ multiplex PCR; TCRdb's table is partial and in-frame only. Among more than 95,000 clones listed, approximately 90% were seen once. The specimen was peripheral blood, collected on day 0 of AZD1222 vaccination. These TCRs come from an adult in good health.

Here the CDR3 DNA reads TGTGCCAGCTTATTAGCGGGAGGGGTCTACAATGAGCAGTTCTTC. Translating gives CASLLAGGVYNEQFF. V usage is TRBV6-5 and J usage is TRBJ2-1, with 11 bases identical to TRBD2. The CDR3 covers 15 residues. Germline assignment: CDR1 MNHEY and CDR2 SVGAGI. The V and J ends lost 8 bases and 3 bases, in that order; junction bases with no gene match: 6.

This CDR3 reads CASSRTLKRGNTIYF. The DNA for the CDR3 is TGTGCCAGCAGCCGAACCCTCAAGAGGGGAAACACCATATATTTT. The V gene is TRBV11-3, the J gene TRBJ1-3; D not resolved. The CDR3 is 15 amino acids. V was shortened by 5 bases and J by 4 bases, with 15 bases between the two germline ends. In germline, CDR1 is SGHNT, CDR2 YENEEA.

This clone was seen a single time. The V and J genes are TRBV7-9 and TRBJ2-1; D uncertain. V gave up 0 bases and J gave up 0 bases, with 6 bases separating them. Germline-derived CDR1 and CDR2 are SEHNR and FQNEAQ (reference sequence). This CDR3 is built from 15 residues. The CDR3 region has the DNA TGTGCCAGCAGCTTAGCGGACCTCTCCTACAATGAGCAGTTCTTC. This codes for CASSLADLSYNEQFF. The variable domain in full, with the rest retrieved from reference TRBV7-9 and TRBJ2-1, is DTGVSQNPRHKITKRGQNVTFRCDPISEHNRLYWYRQTLGQGPEFLTYFQNEAQLEKSRLLSDRFSAERPKGSFSTLEIQRTEQGDSAMYLCASSLADLSYNEQFFGPGTRLTVL.

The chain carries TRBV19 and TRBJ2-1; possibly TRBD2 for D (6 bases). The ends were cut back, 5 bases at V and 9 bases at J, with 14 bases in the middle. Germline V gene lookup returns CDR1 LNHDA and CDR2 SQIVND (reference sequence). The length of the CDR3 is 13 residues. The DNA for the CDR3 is TGTGCCAGTAGTCCCCGGGACTTAGGTGAGCAGTTCTTC. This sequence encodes CASSPRDLGEQFF. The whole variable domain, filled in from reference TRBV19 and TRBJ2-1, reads DGGITQSPKYLFRKEGQNVTLSCEQNLNHDAMYWYRQDPGQGLRLIYYSQIVNDFQKGDIAEGYSVSREKKESFPLTVTSAQKNPTAFYLCASSPRDLGEQFFGPGTRLTVL.

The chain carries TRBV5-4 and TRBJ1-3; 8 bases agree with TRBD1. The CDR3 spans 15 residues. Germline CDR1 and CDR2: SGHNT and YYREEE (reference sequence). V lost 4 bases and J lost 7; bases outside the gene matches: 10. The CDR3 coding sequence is TGTGCCAGCAGCCATGGCCAGGGGGCTCTGAACACCATATATTTT. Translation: CASSHGQGALNTIYF.

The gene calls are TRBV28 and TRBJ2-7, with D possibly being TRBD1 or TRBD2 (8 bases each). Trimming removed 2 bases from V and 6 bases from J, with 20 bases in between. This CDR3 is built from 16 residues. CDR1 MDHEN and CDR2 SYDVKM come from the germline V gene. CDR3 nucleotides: TGTGCCAGCAGTTTAGTCACAGGGGGACTAGGAGGCGAGCAGTACTTC. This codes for CASSLVTGGLGGEQYF.

The CDR3 DNA sequence: TGTGCCAGCAGTTATACGTTAGACGGCTACACCTTC. This encodes CASSYTLDGYTF. The chain employs TRBV6-5 and TRBJ1-2; D is unresolved. CDR1 and CDR2 (germline): MNHEY, SVGAGI. This CDR3 has 12 residues. Trimming stripped 3 bases from V and 8 bases from J, with 10 bases between.

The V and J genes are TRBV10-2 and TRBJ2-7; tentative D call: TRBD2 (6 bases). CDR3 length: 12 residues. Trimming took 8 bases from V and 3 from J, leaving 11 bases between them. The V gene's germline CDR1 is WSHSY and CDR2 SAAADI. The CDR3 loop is CASRPGLYEQYF. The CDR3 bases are TGCGCCAGCCGACCGGGACTCTACGAGCAGTACTTC.

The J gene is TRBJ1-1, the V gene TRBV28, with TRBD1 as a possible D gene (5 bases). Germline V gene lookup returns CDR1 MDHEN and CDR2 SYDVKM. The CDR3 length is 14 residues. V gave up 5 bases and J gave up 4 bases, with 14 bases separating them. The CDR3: CASSPGTVGTEAFF. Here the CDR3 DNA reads TGTGCCAGCAGTCCCGGGACGGTGGGCACTGAAGCTTTCTTT.

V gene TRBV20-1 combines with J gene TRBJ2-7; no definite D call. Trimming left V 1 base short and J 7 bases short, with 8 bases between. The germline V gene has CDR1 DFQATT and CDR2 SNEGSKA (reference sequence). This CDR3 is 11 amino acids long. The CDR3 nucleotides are TGCAGTGCTAGAGTTCCGCGGGAGCAGTACTTC. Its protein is CSARVPREQYF.

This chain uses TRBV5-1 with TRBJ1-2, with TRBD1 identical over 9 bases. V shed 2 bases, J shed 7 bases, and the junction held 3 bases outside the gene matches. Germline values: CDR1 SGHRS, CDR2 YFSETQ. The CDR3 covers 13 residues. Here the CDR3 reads CASSFWDRVGYTF. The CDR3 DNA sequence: TGCGCCAGCAGCTTCTGGGACAGGGTTGGCTACACCTTC.

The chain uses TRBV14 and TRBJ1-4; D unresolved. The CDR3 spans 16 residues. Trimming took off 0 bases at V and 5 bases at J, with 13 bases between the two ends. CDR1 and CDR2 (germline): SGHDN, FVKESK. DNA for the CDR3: TGTGCCAGCAGCCAAGAGAAAATTAACGAGAATGAAAAACTGTTTTTT. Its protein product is CASSQEKINENEKLFF. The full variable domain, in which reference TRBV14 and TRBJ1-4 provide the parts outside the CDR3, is EAGVTQFPSHSVIEKGQTVTLRCDPISGHDNLYWYRRVMGKEIKFLLHFVKESKQDESGMPNNRFLAERTGGTYSTLKVQPAELEDSGVYFCASSQEKINENEKLFFGSGTQLSVL.